These 23 T cell receptor beta chains were sequenced from one sample in a study of regulatory T cells in long-lasting Graves disease. Building of the TCR beta libraries involved iRepertoire HTBI primers and Arm-PCR of CDR3 regions. TCRdb passed the multiplex PCR reads through MiXCR, listing each CDR3 protein once. The table has hundreds of thousands of distinct CDR3 sequences, approximately 16% seen once. The sample's time point: newly diagnosed GD, antithyroid drugs for less than 3 months. From RNA extracted from PBMCs, the TCR library was made. This sample was shared with a second study, whose subject was T cells in Graves' hyperthyroidism and ophthalmopathy.

Sequenced here: peripheral blood mononuclear cells (PBMCs), sampled at new diagnosis, from a patient treated with antithyroid drugs. Every receptor here comes from a man aged 35 to 55 with Graves disease.

This clonotype was seen a handful of times. The gene calls are TRBV12-3 or TRBV12-4 and TRBJ2-5; 8 nucleotides align to TRBD1. Trimming took 5 bases from V and 3 from J; bases not matched to a gene: 8. The CDR3 is 15 amino acids. CDR3 bases: TGTGCCAGCAGTCCCAACGCAGGGGGCGAAGAGACCCAGTACTTC. Translation gives CASSPNAGGEETQYF.

This clonotype was picked up many times. The chain joins TRBV20-1 to TRBJ2-3; no clear D. The germline V gene encodes CDR1 DFQATT and CDR2 SNEGSKA (reference sequence). The length of the CDR3 is 14 residues. V was clipped by 3 bases and J by 1 base, with 11 bases between them. CDR3 sequence (DNA): TGCAGTGCTAGTTCCAGGTCGGGCACAGATACGCAGTATTTT. Translation: CSASSRSGTDTQYF.

The V call is TRBV5-8, the J call TRBJ1-1; no reliable D call. The CDR3 has 15 amino acids. Per the germline V gene, CDR1 is SGHTS and CDR2 is YDEGEE. V was cut by 0 bases and J by 0 bases, with 9 bases left in between. CDR3 in amino acids: CASSLDHTVNTEAFF. In DNA form, the CDR3 reads TGTGCCAGCAGCTTGGATCACACGGTGAACACTGAAGCTTTCTTT.

This clonotype has ten or more counts. The chain couples TRBV7-9 to TRBJ2-3; 10 bases agree with TRBD1. Per the germline V gene, CDR1 is SEHNR and CDR2 is FQNEAQ (reference sequence). Trimming removed 4 bases from V and 4 bases from J; junction bases left unmatched: 14. The length of the CDR3 is 18 residues. The CDR3, as DNA: TGTGCCAGCAGCTCCAATCCGGGACAGGGGCTCGCACCAGATACGCAGTATTTT. It codes for CASSSNPGQGLAPDTQYF.

This clonotype showed up many times. The V call is TRBV29-1, the J call TRBJ2-4; 8 bases line up with TRBD1. The ends lost 1 base at V and 8 bases at J; junction bases unmatched: 4. This CDR3 region has 13 residues. CDR1 is SQVTM, CDR2 ANQGSEA, per germline. CDR3 amino acids: CSVEAGGRDIQYF. Written as DNA, the CDR3 is TGCAGCGTTGAAGCAGGGGGCCGGGACATTCAGTACTTC.

CDR3 residues: CASSIGGRGLFETQYF. CDR3 coding DNA: TGTGCCAGTAGTATTGGTGGGCGGGGGCTGTTTGAGACCCAGTACTTC. V usage is TRBV19 and J usage is TRBJ2-5; maybe TRBD2 (7 bases). The CDR3 contains 16 residues. Germline assignment: CDR1 LNHDA and CDR2 SQIVND (reference sequence). Trimming took off 3 bases at V and 5 bases at J, with 19 bases between the two ends.

This sequence joins TRBV9 and TRBJ2-7; TRBD2 aligns across 13 bases. This CDR3 is 15 amino acids long. Germline V gene data show CDR1 as SGDLS and CDR2 as YYNGEE. Trimming at V came to 1 base and at J to 9 bases, leaving 7 bases not matched to a gene. In DNA, the CDR3 is TGTGCCAGCAGCGTAAGCGGGACTAGCGGGGAGATGCAGTACTTC. This sequence encodes CASSVSGTSGEMQYF.

This clonotype was counted ten times or more. The rearrangement links TRBV6-2 or TRBV6-3 to TRBJ1-1, with TRBD1 matching 8 bases. The germline V gene has CDR1 MNHEY and CDR2 SVGEGT. This CDR3 spans 14 amino acids. Trimming removed 4 bases from V and 0 bases from J; junction bases left unmatched: 1. The CDR3 DNA is TGTGCCAGCAGTTCGGGACAGGTGAACACTGAAGCTTTCTTT. Its protein is CASSSGQVNTEAFF.

A note on this clonotype: This may stem from a read error, because a much larger clone lies one nucleotide away. The V and J genes are TRBV28 and TRBJ2-2; 7 bases line up with TRBD2. Germline lookup yields CDR1 MDHEN and CDR2 SYDVKM. The CDR3 contains 14 residues. V was pared by 8 bases and J by 5 bases, with 8 bases of the junction left unmatched. The CDR3 region is CASYPGGSTGELFF. CDR3 nucleotide sequence: TGTGCCAGCTACCCGGGGGGAAGTACCGGGGAGCTGTTTTTT.

Only a few counts were recorded for this clonotype. This chain links TRBV24-1 with TRBJ2-2, with TRBD2 identical over 8 bases. The CDR3 length is 16 residues. V lost 1 base and J lost 6; bases outside the gene matches: 6. CDR1 is KGHDR, CDR2 SFDVKD, per germline. The CDR3: CATSDFNVGGAGELFF. In DNA form, the CDR3 reads TGTGCCACCAGTGATTTTAATGTCGGGGGGGCCGGGGAGCTGTTTTTT.

This chain uses TRBV5-5 with TRBJ1-1; tentatively, D is TRBD1 (5 bases). This CDR3 comprises 14 residues. Germline V lookup: CDR1 SGHKS, CDR2 YYEKEE (reference sequence). With 5 bases removed from V and 2 bases from J, the gap between germline ends came to 13 bases. The chain's CDR3 is CASRIETVNTEAFF. In nucleotides, the CDR3 is TGTGCCAGCAGAATAGAGACAGTTAACACTGAAGCTTTCTTT. The variable domain in full, with the rest retrieved from reference TRBV5-5 and TRBJ1-1, is DAGVTQSPTHLIKTRGQQVTLRCSPISGHKSVSWYQQVLGQGPQFIFQYYEKEERGRGNFPDRFSARQFPNYSSELNVNALLLGDSALYLCASRIETVNTEAFFGQGTRLTVV.

The sample holds many counts of this clonotype. J is TRBJ2-2 and V is TRBV12-3 or TRBV12-4, with D possibly being TRBD1 (5 bases). Trimming cost V 1 base and J 3 bases, with 12 bases left between them. This CDR3 has 16 residues. The CDR3 DNA sequence: TGTGCCAGCAGTTTAGGGACACTTACTCACACCGGGGAGCTGTTTTTT. Translation: CASSLGTLTHTGELFF.

This clonotype came up many times. V and J are TRBV5-1 and TRBJ2-7; 8 nucleotides line up with TRBD1. Germline loops: CDR1 SGHRS, CDR2 YFSETQ. The CDR3 loop spans 14 amino acids. V gave up 2 bases and J gave up 1 base; unmatched junction bases: 2. This CDR3 is CASSFGQGSYEQYF. The DNA of the CDR3 is TGCGCCAGCAGCTTCGGACAGGGATCCTACGAGCAGTACTTC.

The rearrangement links TRBV19 to TRBJ1-2; no firm D call. V shed 6 bases and J shed 2 bases, with 10 bases lying between them. The CDR3 contains 13 residues. The germline V gene has CDR1 LNHDA and CDR2 SQIVND (reference sequence). The CDR3 loop is CASRLDGNYGYTF. CDR3 bases: TGTGCCAGTAGGCTGGACGGCAACTATGGCTACACCTTC.

There are many counts of this clonotype. The chain employs TRBV10-3 and TRBJ1-1; D is possibly TRBD1 (6 bases). Trimming left V 0 bases short and J 10 bases short, with 15 bases between. Germline V gives CDR1 ENHRY, CDR2 SYGVKD. This CDR3 is 14 amino acids long. The CDR3, as DNA: TGTGCCATCAGTGAGTCTCACAGGGTGGCTAGAGCTTTCTTT. Translating it yields CAISESHRVARAFF.

In this sample, this clonotype turned up many times. The rearrangement uses TRBV28 and TRBJ2-7; 9 bases align to TRBD1. The CDR3 extends over 13 amino acids. Germline-derived CDR1 and CDR2 are MDHEN and SYDVKM. The junction had 5 bases not matched to a gene; V was cut back by 7 bases and J by 4 bases. The CDR3 protein is CASKYRGLYEQYF. Written as DNA, the CDR3 is TGTGCCAGCAAGTACAGGGGGCTTTACGAGCAGTACTTC. Full variable domain (missing parts from reference TRBV28 and TRBJ2-7): DVKVTQSSRYLVKRTGEKVFLECVQDMDHENMFWYRQDPGLGLRLIYFSYDVKMKEKGDIPEGYSVSREKKERFSLILESASTNQTSMYLCASKYRGLYEQYFGPGTRLTVT.

In regard to this clonotype: A far larger clone differs by one base, so this is likely a read error. The chain employs TRBV12-3 or TRBV12-4 and TRBJ2-3, with 11 bases that match TRBD1. The DNA end favors TRBJ1-5, so the J call may be wrong. This CDR3 has 16 residues. This CDR3 is CASSRTGTGGPDTQHF. Written as DNA, the CDR3 is TGTGCCAGCTCACGAACCGGGACAGGGGGGCCAGATACGCAGCATTTT.

This clonotype appeared many times. The rearrangement uses TRBV5-1 and TRBJ1-4; D gene uncertain. The CDR3 totals 14 residues. Germline loops: CDR1 SGHRS, CDR2 YFSETQ. Between the trimmed V and J ends, which lost 2 bases and 6 bases, there was a span of 11 bases. CDR3 in DNA: TGCGCCAGCAGCTTCGAGGGATCGGATGAAAAACTGTTTTTT. It yields the protein CASSFEGSDEKLFF.

This clonotype occurred a few times. The gene calls are TRBV27 and TRBJ1-2, with 8 bases lining up with TRBD1. The length of the CDR3 is 14 residues. After removal of 4 bases from V and 7 bases from J, the junction contained 8 bases not matched to a gene. Per the germline V gene, CDR1 is MNHEY and CDR2 is SMNVEV (reference sequence). CDR3 loop: CASSSGQGWGGYTF. CDR3 DNA: TGTGCCAGCAGTTCTGGACAGGGCTGGGGTGGCTACACCTTC.

In this sample, this clonotype turned up many times. The V call is TRBV12-5, the J call TRBJ2-2; no firm D call. The length of the CDR3 is 13 residues. The germline gives CDR1 LGHNT, CDR2 FRNRAP. V lost 2 bases, J lost 8 bases, and 9 bases lay in between. The CDR3 sequence: CASGLSQWGELFF. The CDR3 nucleotides read TGTGCTAGTGGTTTGTCTCAATGGGGGGAGCTGTTTTTT. Together with reference TRBV12-5 and TRBJ2-2, the CDR3 gives the full variable domain: DARVTQTPRHKVTEMGQEVTMRCQPILGHNTVFWYRQTMMQGLELLAYFRNRAPLDDSGMPKDRFSAEMPDATLATLKIQPSEPRDSAVYFCASGLSQWGELFFGEGSRLTVL.

Many counts were recorded for this clonotype. The gene calls are TRBV7-2 and TRBJ1-2; D is ambiguous. Germline loops: CDR1 SGHTA, CDR2 FQGNSA. The CDR3 spans 13 residues. Trimming pared 4 bases from V and 8 bases from J, leaving 14 bases between. The CDR3: CASSYKGSKGYTF. The CDR3 bases are TGTGCCAGCAGCTATAAAGGCTCTAAGGGCTACACCTTC.

The sample holds many counts of this clonotype. The chain uses TRBV9 and TRBJ1-2, with 8 bases aligning to TRBD1. Germline V gene lookup returns CDR1 SGDLS and CDR2 YYNGEE. CDR3 length: 14 residues. J was trimmed by 4 bases and V by 4 bases; bases with no gene match: 6. CDR3 DNA sequence: TGTGCCAGCAGCTCCGCCGGGACAGGCTATGGCTACACCTTC. This codes for CASSSAGTGYGYTF.

This clonotype came up many times. V and J are TRBV27 and TRBJ2-1; no clear D. CDR1 and CDR2 (germline): MNHEY, SMNVEV (reference sequence). V lost 5 bases and J lost 1, with 15 bases in between. The length of the CDR3 is 16 residues. The CDR3 nucleotides read TGTGCCAGCAGTCAATCCGGGCAGCCGTCCTACAATGAGCAGTTCTTC. Translating gives CASSQSGQPSYNEQFF.